This T cell receptor beta chain emerged from a study of cytomegalovirus exposure and HLA in healthy donors. This clone was detected a few times. Its antigen is not known. The study's findings and limits: In a later analysis, TCR association rates varied by HLA locus: DRB1 most, HLA-C fewest. The study carried out a later analysis of TCR beta sequences. It associated roughly 17,000 of them with specific HLA alleles at a false discovery rate of 0.05.

The CDR3 is made up of 15 amino acids. Germline CDR1 and CDR2: MNHNY and SVGAGI (reference sequence). Trimming cost V 2 bases and J 1 base, with 12 bases left between them. Each donor's status was that of a healthy bone marrow donor. Use of 60 Vbeta and 13 Jbeta primers characterized the PCR. Generated by immunoSEQ multiplex PCR, the TCRdb table keeps only in-frame clones and is missing some. Among tens of thousands of clones listed, 75% to 85% were seen once. The clonotype comes from a female donor in good health and CMV-seronegative. The chain is built from TRBV6-6 and TRBJ2-7; D possibly corresponds to TRBD1 (6 bases). Sequenced sample: PBMCs. CDR3 sequence reads: CASSYRPDRSYEQYF. The CDR3, as DNA: TGTGCCAGCAGTTACCGTCCGGACAGATCCTACGAGCAGTACTTC.